The next 2 T cell receptor beta chains were all read from a single sample in a study of shared clonotypes between healthy human individuals (dated by TCRdb to about 2020). The library was built by means of the immunoSEQ multiplex PCR assay. The immuneACCESS repertoire file appears here via TCRdb, limited to in-frame rearrangements. These files lack a portion of the clones; in checked studies, under half of the deficit traces to unresolved V genes, and the cause of the others is not known. The table for this sample lists about 2.4 million clones; roughly 93% of them were counted only once. The ten largest clones add up to roughly 0.36% of the sample. Material: naive CD4+ T cells from PBMCs. Taken with the paper, the label for cell subset or site translates to: CD45RA+ positively selected. The receptors originated from a man younger than 30 in good health. Some clones in this sample may be carry-over from other donors' samples.

Only a few counts were recorded for this clone. V gene TRBV4-2 combines with J gene TRBJ1-5; no clear D gene. Per the germline V gene, CDR1 is LGHNA and CDR2 is YNFKEQ. The ends were cut back, 5 bases at V and 0 bases at J, with 8 bases in the middle. The CDR3 is made up of 14 amino acids. CDR3 sequence: CASSSVNSNQPQHF. The CDR3 nucleotides are TGTGCCAGCAGCTCCGTTAATAGCAATCAGCCCCAGCATTTT.

Regarding this clone: At the DNA level, this CDR3 is encoded by other sequences in the same sample as well. This chain connects TRBV7-3 to TRBJ2-5; the match to TRBD1 covers 7 bases. Trimming at V came to 6 bases and at J to 3 bases, leaving 4 bases not matched to a gene. Looked up from germline, CDR1 is SGHTA and CDR2 is FQGTGA. CDR3 length: 13 residues. DNA of the CDR3: TGTGCCAGCAGTACCGACAGGGAAGAGACCCAGTACTTC. As protein: CASSTDREETQYF.